This passage covers 18 T cell receptor beta chains from one sample sequenced in a study of Graves' ophthalmopathy and Graves' hyperthyroidism. Transcripts of RNA were the source for amplifying TCR beta CDR3 regions. Amplification began with first-round RT-PCR using HTBI primers, then second-round multiplex PCR was performed. TCRdb called the multiplex PCR reads again in MiXCR, with one record for every CDR3 protein. The sample holds about 210,000 distinct CDR3 sequences, 29% seen once. The sample taken for sequencing was peripheral blood. All receptors come from a man between 50 and 59 years old with Graves' ophthalmopathy.

V and J are TRBV7-8 and TRBJ1-1; perhaps TRBD1 as D (5 bases). V was pared by 5 bases and J by 0 bases, with 16 bases between. The CDR3 has 16 amino acids. The germline V gene encodes CDR1 SGHVS and CDR2 FQNEAQ. The CDR3 DNA reads TGTGCCAGCAGCGCCGATTGGGGCGTGATGAACACTGAAGCTTTCTTT. It encodes CASSADWGVMNTEAFF. Supplemented by reference TRBV7-8 and TRBJ1-1, the full variable domain reads GAGVSQSPRYKVAKRGQDVALRCDPISGHVSLFWYQQALGQGPEFLTYFQNEAQLDKSGLPSDRFFAERPEGSVSTLKIQRTQQEDSAVYLCASSADWGVMNTEAFFGQGTRLTVV.

This clonotype was recorded many times. The chain is built from TRBV6-4 and TRBJ1-4; 9 bases are a match to TRBD1. The germline V gene has CDR1 MRHNA and CDR2 SNTAGT. V trimming: 5 bases; J trimming: 5 bases; junction bases outside the gene matches: 3. The length of the CDR3 is 14 residues. The CDR3 loop reads CASSPGTGNEKLFF. As DNA, the CDR3 is TGTGCCAGCAGTCCCGGGACAGGGAATGAAAAACTGTTTTTT.

This clonotype is a singleton in its sample. The V and J genes are TRBV28 and TRBJ2-5, with D hard to call. CDR3 length: 17 amino acids. In germline, CDR1 is MDHEN, CDR2 SYDVKM. The V gene lost 5 bases and the J gene lost 1 base, with 20 bases spanning the gap. Here the CDR3 DNA reads TGTGCCAGCAGTCCACGCGCCTTTCGGAGACCCCAAGAGACCCAGTACTTC. This sequence encodes CASSPRAFRRPQETQYF.

This clonotype came up a few times. V gene TRBV6-1 combines with J gene TRBJ2-5; possibly TRBD1 or TRBD2 for D (5 bases each). CDR3 length equals 14 residues. V dropped 3 bases and J dropped 5 bases, with 13 bases sitting between them. Germline lookup yields CDR1 MNHNS and CDR2 SASEGT. The CDR3 sequence: CASSEAGSRETQYF. CDR3 in DNA: TGTGCCAGCAGTGAGGCAGGGAGTAGGGAGACCCAGTACTTC.

In DNA form, the CDR3 reads TGTGCCAGCACCCAGGGAGACTATGGCTACACCTTC. This codes for CASTQGDYGYTF. This chain links TRBV6-1 with TRBJ1-2; maybe TRBD1 (5 bases). Germline CDR1 and CDR2: MNHNS and SASEGT. The V and J ends lost 7 bases and 3 bases respectively, with 9 bases between them. This CDR3 region has 12 residues.

This clonotype was detected ten times or more. The gene calls are TRBV7-2 and TRBJ1-1; no reliable D call. Trimming left V 4 bases short and J 1 base short, with 10 bases between. CDR1 is SGHTA and CDR2 is FQGNSA in the germline V gene. The CDR3 spans 14 residues. CDR3 nucleotides: TGTGCCAGCAGCTCCAATTTGGAGAACACTGAAGCTTTCTTT. This codes for CASSSNLENTEAFF.

This clonotype has at least ten counts. This chain links TRBV9 with TRBJ2-5, with TRBD1 identical over 7 bases. The CDR3 consists of 16 residues. The V gene's germline CDR1 is SGDLS and CDR2 YYNGEE. The V gene end was trimmed by 0 bases and the J gene end by 3 bases; junction bases not matched to a gene: 8. The chain's CDR3 is CASSVGHTGTEETQYF. DNA for the CDR3: TGTGCCAGCAGCGTAGGTCATACCGGGACAGAAGAGACCCAGTACTTC.

The chain uses TRBV3-1 and TRBJ1-5; 8 bases line up with TRBD1. Germline V gene data show CDR1 as LGHDT and CDR2 as YNNKEL (reference sequence). The CDR3 consists of 18 residues. Trimming removed 0 bases from V and 3 bases from J; junction bases left unmatched: 10. The CDR3 nucleotides read TGTGCCAGCAGCCAAGATTCCCCACAGGGGGGATTCAATCAGCCCCAGCATTTT. Protein product: CASSQDSPQGGFNQPQHF.

This clonotype occurred many times. This chain links TRBV14 with TRBJ2-5, with D perhaps matching TRBD2 (6 bases). Germline assignment: CDR1 SGHDN and CDR2 FVKESK. The CDR3 has 14 residues. V gave up 5 bases and J gave up 5 bases, with 15 bases separating them. CDR3 nucleotide sequence: TGTGCCAGCAGCGAAGGGACTGCTCCGGAGACCCAGTACTTC. Translated: CASSEGTAPETQYF.

The chain combines TRBV20-1 with TRBJ1-1; 7 bases match TRBD1. Trimming took 2 bases from V and 0 from J; bases not matched to a gene: 3. Per the germline V gene, CDR1 is DFQATT and CDR2 is SNEGSKA (reference sequence). The CDR3 spans 14 residues. The CDR3 bases are TGCAGTGCTAGAAACAGGGGCTTGAACACTGAAGCTTTCTTT. It is translated as CSARNRGLNTEAFF.

The V call is TRBV15, the J call TRBJ2-7; a possible D gene is TRBD1 (6 bases). Per germline, CDR1 LNHNV and CDR2 YYDKDF (reference sequence). There are 15 residues in the CDR3. V lost 1 base, J lost 1 base, and 11 bases lay in between. The chain's CDR3 is CATSRAGAGSYEQYF. The CDR3 DNA reads TGTGCCACCAGCAGAGCAGGGGCAGGTTCCTACGAGCAGTACTTC.

The table lists this clonotype with many counts. Written as DNA, the CDR3 is TGTGCCAGCAGTCCTACGATCCAAAACATTCAGTACTTC. Translated: CASSPTIQNIQYF. V and J are TRBV6-1 and TRBJ2-4; D gene uncertain. The CDR3 spans 13 residues. Germline V gene lookup returns CDR1 MNHNS and CDR2 SASEGT. The V end was cut by 5 bases, the J end by 5 bases, with 10 bases between.

This clonotype was found many times. The rearrangement uses TRBV10-1 and TRBJ2-5; TRBD2 is a possible D gene (6 bases). Trimming took off 2 bases at V and 0 bases at J, with 13 bases between the two ends. The CDR3 length is 16 residues. Germline V CDR1 and CDR2: WNHNN, SYGVQD (reference sequence). In DNA, the CDR3 is TGCGCCAGCAGTGAGCGAACTAGCCGGTACCAAGAGACCCAGTACTTC. Translated, it gives CASSERTSRYQETQYF.

The V gene is TRBV12-3 or TRBV12-4, the J gene TRBJ1-2; D not certain. The CDR3 length is 11 residues. V lost 8 bases and J lost 7, with 11 bases in between. The CDR3 region has the DNA TGTGCCAGCGGCGCATCGTTTGGCTACACCTTC. It specifies CASGASFGYTF.

The chain has TRBV6-2 or TRBV6-3 and TRBJ2-7; TRBD1 matches 8 bases. The CDR3 runs to 17 residues. The V gene end was trimmed by 6 bases and the J gene end by 1 base; junction bases not matched to a gene: 14. Per the germline V gene, CDR1 is MNHEY and CDR2 is SVGEGT. The CDR3 nucleotides read TGTGCCAGCAGAGGCTTCCCCGGGGACAGGCTGTCCTACGAGCAGTACTTC. Amino acids: CASRGFPGDRLSYEQYF.

The chain links TRBV5-6 to TRBJ1-2; D ambiguous. Germline CDR1 is SGHDT and CDR2 is YYEEEE. The CDR3 length is 15 residues. V was cut by 0 bases and J by 4 bases, with 13 bases left in between. CDR3 bases: TGTGCCAGCAGCTTGGTCATAGGGCTATCCTATGGCTACACCTTC. This translates into CASSLVIGLSYGYTF. Full variable domain (remainder filled in from reference TRBV5-6 and TRBJ1-2): DAGVTQSPTHLIKTRGQQVTLRCSPKSGHDTVSWYQQALGQGPQFIFQYYEEEERQRGNFPDRFSGHQFPNYSSELNVNALLLGDSALYLCASSLVIGLSYGYTFGSGTRLTVV.

This clonotype was recorded many times. At one end, the junction sequence differs from germline, possibly due to a read error. The rearrangement joins TRBV9 to TRBJ2-4; TRBD2 matches at 7 bases. The CDR3 has 13 amino acids. Looked up from germline, CDR1 is SGDLS and CDR2 is YYNGEE. DNA for the CDR3: TGTGCCAACAGCGTCGAAGGGCGGGGACTACTCTACTTC. Protein: CANSVEGRGLLYF.

This clonotype was counted at least ten times. The chain couples TRBV28 to TRBJ1-1, with D uncertain. The CDR3 is 12 amino acids. V was cut by 3 bases and J by 3 bases, with 5 bases left in between. Germline-derived CDR1 and CDR2 are MDHEN and SYDVKM. The chain's CDR3 is CASSFEYTEAFF. DNA for the CDR3: TGTGCCAGCAGTTTTGAGTACACTGAAGCTTTCTTT.